The clone carrying this T cell receptor (beta chain) was recorded many times. The antigen remains unidentified. This specimen comes from a study of post-analysis software for immune sequencing data. On the study more broadly: There were relapsing-remitting, secondary progressive and progressive-relapsing multiple sclerosis among the disease courses included. Study-wide points: Samples from one preparation batch, clustered by F measure, grouped strongly together. In multiple sclerosis, normalized Chao1 diversity was significantly below that of controls. Patients had higher frequencies than controls of a handful of TRBV segments, including TRBV5-6, TRBV5-1 and TRBV20-1.

Germline V gives CDR1 SGHAT, CDR2 FQNNGV. With 1 base removed from V and 4 bases from J, the gap between germline ends came to 4 bases. This CDR3 comprises 12 residues. Unique molecular identifiers were built into the TCR beta cDNA libraries. The authors obtained roughly 0.5 million cDNA molecules from around 0.96 to 9.9 million T cells. TCRdb re-called the PCR reads through MiXCR, storing one row per CDR3 protein. The sample includes some 690,000 distinct CDR3 sequences, more than 50% seen only once; the top ten take approximately 11%. This clonotype was obtained from a girl aged 2-10 years with multiple sclerosis. Sequenced input: blood. V gene TRBV11-2 combines with J gene TRBJ2-5; no clear D gene. CDR3 in amino acids: CASSLVRETQYF. CDR3 nucleotides: TGTGCCAGCAGCTTAGTTCGAGAGACCCAGTACTTC.